The T cell receptor beta chain described here comes from a study of shared clonotypes between healthy human individuals. Study-wide results and caveats: It was the non-shared clonotypes that had lower generation probabilities than clonotypes shared by all four donors.

About this clone itself: The antigen remains unidentified.

Genomic DNA from each subset was divided evenly over several immunoSEQ plates. The authors loaded 150 to 250 ng DNA, about 30,000 T cell genomes, into sorted-subset replicate PCRs. In the authors' workflow: Filtering differed for immunoSEQ, which gave only junction sequences without quality scores. TCRdb's copy holds only in-frame clones and misses some; the assay was immunoSEQ multiplex PCR. The DNA was the basis for D and trimming; V, J and clone size are from that table. The sample shows about 1.5 million clones, 95% to 99% of them seen only once. There are 16 residues in the CDR3. Germline V lookup: CDR1 KGHSH, CDR2 LQKENI. Deletions cut 3 bases from V and 0 bases from J, with 12 bases between.

The sequenced sample consisted of naive CD4+ T cells sorted from blood. Subset given: CD45RA+ positively selected. The chain employs TRBV18 and TRBJ1-3; D is ambiguous. The TCR comes from a man aged 25-45 years in good health. This CDR3 reads CASSPTPRPSGNTIYF. The CDR3 DNA follows: TGTGCCAGCTCACCTACCCCAAGACCCTCTGGAAACACCATATATTTT.